The present entry profiles one T cell receptor (beta chain) with its context. The antigen remains undetermined. The length of the CDR3 is 15 residues. The data originate from a study of coeliac disease. Study results and caveats: Largely private TRB repertoires meant most sequences were sample-unique.

Method: immunoSEQ multiplex PCR; TCRdb's copy keeps in-frame clones and lacks some. The data contain thousands of clones, 72% of them seen just once; the ten biggest clones take up roughly 5.7%. This rearrangement joins TRBV21-1 to TRBJ1-2; the D call of TRBD1 is as the table states it, not checked on the DNA. TRBV21-1 is marked as a pseudogene. Sequenced input: lymphocytes from the gut lamina propria. The clonotype comes from a man aged 18 to 29 with celiac disease on a gluten-free diet. This CDR3 reads CASSTSGTGGYGYTF. The CDR3, as DNA: TGTGCCAGCAGCACTAGCGGGACAGGGGGATATGGCTACACCTTC.